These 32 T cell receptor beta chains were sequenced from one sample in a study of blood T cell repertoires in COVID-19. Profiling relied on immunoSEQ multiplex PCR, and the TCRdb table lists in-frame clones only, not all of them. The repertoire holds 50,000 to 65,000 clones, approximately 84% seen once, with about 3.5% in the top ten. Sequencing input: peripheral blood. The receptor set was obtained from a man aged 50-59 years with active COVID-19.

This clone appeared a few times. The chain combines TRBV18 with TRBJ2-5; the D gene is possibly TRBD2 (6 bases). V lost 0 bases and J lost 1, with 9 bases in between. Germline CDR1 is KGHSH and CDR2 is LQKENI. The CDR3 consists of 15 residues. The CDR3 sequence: CASSPPSGVQETQYF. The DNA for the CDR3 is TGTGCCAGCTCACCACCGTCGGGGGTCCAAGAGACCCAGTACTTC.

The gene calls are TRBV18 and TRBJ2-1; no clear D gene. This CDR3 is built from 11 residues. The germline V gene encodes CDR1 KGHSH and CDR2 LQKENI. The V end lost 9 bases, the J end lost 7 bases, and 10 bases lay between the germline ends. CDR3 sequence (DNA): TGTGCCAGTCTCTCTAGAAATGAGCAGTTCTTC. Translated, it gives CASLSRNEQFF. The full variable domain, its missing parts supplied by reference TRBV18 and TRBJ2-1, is NAGVMQNPRHLVRRRGQEARLRCSPMKGHSHVYWYRQLPEEGLKFMVYLQKENIIDESGMPKERFSAEFPKEGPSILRIQQVVRGDSAAYFCASLSRNEQFFGPGTRLTVL.

The CDR3 DNA reads TGTGCCAGCAGCCCGGATGACAGGGCCGGGGCCAACGTCCTGACTTTC. Its translation is CASSPDDRAGANVLTF. The rearrangement links TRBV7-3 to TRBJ2-6; 7 bases match TRBD1. Germline loops: CDR1 SGHTA, CDR2 FQGTGA. Trimming took 5 bases from V and 4 from J; bases not matched to a gene: 8. This CDR3 has 16 amino acids.

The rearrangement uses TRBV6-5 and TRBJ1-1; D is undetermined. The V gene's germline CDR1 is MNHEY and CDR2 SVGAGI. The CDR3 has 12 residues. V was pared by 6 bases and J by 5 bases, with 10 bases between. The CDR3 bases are TGTGCCAGCAGACCCCCGGGAACTGAAGCTTTCTTT. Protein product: CASRPPGTEAFF.

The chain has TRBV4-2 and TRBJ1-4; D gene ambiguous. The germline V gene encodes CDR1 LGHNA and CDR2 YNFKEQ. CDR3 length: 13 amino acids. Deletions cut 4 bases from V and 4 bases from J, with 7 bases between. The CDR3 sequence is CASSPGDNEKLFF. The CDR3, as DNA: TGTGCCAGCAGCCCCGGTGATAATGAAAAACTGTTTTTT.

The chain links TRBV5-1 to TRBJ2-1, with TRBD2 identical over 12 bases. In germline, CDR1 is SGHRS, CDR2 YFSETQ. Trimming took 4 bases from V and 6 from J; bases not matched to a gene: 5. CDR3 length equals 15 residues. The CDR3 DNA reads TGCGCCAGCAGCCGACTAGCGGGGGAGGTCAATGAGCAGTTCTTC. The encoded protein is CASSRLAGEVNEQFF.

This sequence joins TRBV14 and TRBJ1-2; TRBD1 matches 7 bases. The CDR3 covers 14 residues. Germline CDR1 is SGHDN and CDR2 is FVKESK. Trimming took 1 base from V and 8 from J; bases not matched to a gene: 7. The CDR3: CASSQGLGGSGYTF. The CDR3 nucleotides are TGTGCCAGCAGCCAAGGTTTAGGGGGCAGCGGCTACACCTTC. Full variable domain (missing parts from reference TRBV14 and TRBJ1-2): EAGVTQFPSHSVIEKGQTVTLRCDPISGHDNLYWYRRVMGKEIKFLLHFVKESKQDESGMPNNRFLAERTGGTYSTLKVQPAELEDSGVYFCASSQGLGGSGYTFGSGTRLTVV.

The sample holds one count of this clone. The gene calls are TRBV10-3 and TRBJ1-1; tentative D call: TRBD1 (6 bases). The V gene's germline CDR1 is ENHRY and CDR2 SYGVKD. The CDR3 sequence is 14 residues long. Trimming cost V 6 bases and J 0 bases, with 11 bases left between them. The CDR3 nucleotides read TGTGCCATCAGCCTGGACAGCATGAACACTGAAGCTTTCTTT. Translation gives CAISLDSMNTEAFF.

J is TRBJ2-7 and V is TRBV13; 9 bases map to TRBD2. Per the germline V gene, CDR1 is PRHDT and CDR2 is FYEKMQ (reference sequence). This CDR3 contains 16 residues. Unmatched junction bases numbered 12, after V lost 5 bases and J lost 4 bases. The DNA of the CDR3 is TGTGCCAGCAGCCTGTCCCATAGCGGGAGTTATTACGAGCAGTACTTC. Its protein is CASSLSHSGSYYEQYF.

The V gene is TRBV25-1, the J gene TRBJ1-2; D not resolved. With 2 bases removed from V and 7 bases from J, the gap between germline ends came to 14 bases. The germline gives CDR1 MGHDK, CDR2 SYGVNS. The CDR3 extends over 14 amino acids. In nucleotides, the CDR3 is TGTGCCAGCAGTGAAAATTGGGCCCCTCGTGGCTACACCTTC. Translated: CASSENWAPRGYTF.

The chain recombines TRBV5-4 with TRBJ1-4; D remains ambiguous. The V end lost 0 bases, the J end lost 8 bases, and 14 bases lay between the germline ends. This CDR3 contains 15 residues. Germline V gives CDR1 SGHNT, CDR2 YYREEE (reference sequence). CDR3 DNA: TGTGCCAGCAGCTTGGTGGGAGAGGGAGTGGAAAAACTGTTTTTT. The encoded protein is CASSLVGEGVEKLFF.

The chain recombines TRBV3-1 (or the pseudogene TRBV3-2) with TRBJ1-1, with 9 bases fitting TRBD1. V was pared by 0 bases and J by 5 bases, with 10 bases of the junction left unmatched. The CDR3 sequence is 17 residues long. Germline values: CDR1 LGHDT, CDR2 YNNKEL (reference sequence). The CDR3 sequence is CASSQEWGQGVHTEAFF. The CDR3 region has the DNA TGTGCCAGCAGCCAAGAGTGGGGACAGGGTGTTCATACTGAAGCTTTCTTT.

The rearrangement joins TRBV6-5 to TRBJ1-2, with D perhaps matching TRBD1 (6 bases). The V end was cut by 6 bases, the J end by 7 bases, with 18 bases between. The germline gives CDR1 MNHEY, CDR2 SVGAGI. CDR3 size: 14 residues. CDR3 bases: TGTGCCAGCAGGATGGACAGCCGAGCCTCTGGCTACACCTTC. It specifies CASRMDSRASGYTF.

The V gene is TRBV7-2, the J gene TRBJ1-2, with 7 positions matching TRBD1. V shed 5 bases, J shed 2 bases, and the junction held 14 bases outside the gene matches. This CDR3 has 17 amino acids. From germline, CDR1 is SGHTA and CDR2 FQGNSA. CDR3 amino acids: CASSPPPRTGRNYGYTF. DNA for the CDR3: TGTGCCAGCAGCCCCCCACCCCGGACAGGCCGCAACTATGGCTACACCTTC.

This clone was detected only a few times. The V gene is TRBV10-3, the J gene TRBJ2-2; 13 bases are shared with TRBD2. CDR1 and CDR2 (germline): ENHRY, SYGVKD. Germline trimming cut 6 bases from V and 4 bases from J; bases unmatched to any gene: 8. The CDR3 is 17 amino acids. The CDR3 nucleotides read TGTGCCATCAGGAGGCCCGGACTAGCGGGGGCCACCGGGGAGCTGTTTTTT. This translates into CAIRRPGLAGATGELFF.

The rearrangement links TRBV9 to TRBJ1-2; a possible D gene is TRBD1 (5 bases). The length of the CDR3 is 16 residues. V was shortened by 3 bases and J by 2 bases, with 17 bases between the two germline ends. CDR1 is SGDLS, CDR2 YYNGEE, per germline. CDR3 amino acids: CASSADVGGDNYGYTF. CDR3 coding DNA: TGTGCCAGCAGCGCCGATGTCGGGGGGGACAACTATGGCTACACCTTC.

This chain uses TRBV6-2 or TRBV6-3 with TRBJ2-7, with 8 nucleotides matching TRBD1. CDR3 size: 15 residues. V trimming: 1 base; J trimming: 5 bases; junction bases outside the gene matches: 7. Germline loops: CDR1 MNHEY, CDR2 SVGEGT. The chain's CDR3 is CASSYLRTGNHEQYF. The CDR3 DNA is TGTGCCAGCAGTTACTTGCGGACAGGGAACCACGAGCAGTACTTC.

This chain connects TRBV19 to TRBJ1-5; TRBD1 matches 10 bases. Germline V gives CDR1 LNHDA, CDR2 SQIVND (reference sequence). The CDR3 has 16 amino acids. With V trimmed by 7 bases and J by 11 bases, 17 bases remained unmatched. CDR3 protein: CASKLVRQGAISAQHF. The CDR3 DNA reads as TGTGCCAGTAAACTCGTACGACAGGGGGCAATCTCGGCCCAGCATTTT.

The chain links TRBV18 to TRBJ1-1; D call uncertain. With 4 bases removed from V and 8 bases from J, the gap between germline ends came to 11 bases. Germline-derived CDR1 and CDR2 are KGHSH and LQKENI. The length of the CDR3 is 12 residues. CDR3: CASSREEGEAFF. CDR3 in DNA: TGTGCCAGCTCACGAGAAGAGGGCGAAGCTTTCTTT.

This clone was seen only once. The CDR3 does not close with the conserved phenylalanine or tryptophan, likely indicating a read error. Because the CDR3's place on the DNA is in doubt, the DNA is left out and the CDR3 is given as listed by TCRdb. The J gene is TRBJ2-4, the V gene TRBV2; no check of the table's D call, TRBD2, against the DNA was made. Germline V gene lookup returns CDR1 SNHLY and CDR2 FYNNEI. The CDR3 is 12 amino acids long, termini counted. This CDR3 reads CASSEGAGRDFL.

The CDR3 bases are TGTGCCAGTAGTAAATTTGAGGGAAGGTCTGAAGCTTTCTTT. This codes for CASSKFEGRSEAFF. The chain joins TRBV19 to TRBJ1-1; D remains unclear. Germline V lookup: CDR1 LNHDA, CDR2 SQIVND (reference sequence). V gave up 4 bases and J gave up 6 bases, with 15 bases separating them. The CDR3 has 14 residues.

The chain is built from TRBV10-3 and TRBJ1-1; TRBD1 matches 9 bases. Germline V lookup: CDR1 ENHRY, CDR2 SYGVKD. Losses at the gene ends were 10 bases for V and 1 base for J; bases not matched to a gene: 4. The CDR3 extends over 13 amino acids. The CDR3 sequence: CASGQGKNTEAFF. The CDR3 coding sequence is TGTGCCAGCGGACAGGGGAAGAACACTGAAGCTTTCTTT.

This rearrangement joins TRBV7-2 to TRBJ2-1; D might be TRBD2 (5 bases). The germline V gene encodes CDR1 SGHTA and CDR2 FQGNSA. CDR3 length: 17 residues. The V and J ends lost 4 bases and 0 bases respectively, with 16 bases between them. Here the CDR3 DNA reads TGTGCCAGCAGCTCTACCCAACTAGGGCTCTCCTACAATGAGCAGTTCTTC. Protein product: CASSSTQLGLSYNEQFF.

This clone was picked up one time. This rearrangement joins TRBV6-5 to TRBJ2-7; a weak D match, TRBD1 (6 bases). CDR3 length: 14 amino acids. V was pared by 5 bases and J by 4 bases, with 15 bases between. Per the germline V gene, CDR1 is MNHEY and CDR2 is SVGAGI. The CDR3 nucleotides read TGTGCCAGCAGTCGCACAGGGTTTGGGTACGAGCAGTACTTC. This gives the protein CASSRTGFGYEQYF.

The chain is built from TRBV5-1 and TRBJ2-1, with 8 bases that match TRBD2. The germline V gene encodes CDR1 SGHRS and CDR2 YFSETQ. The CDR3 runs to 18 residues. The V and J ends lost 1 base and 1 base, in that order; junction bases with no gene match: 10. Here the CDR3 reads CASSLTMRGVRSYNEQFF. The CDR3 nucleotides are TGCGCCAGCAGCTTGACAATGCGGGGGGTACGTTCCTACAATGAGCAGTTCTTC.

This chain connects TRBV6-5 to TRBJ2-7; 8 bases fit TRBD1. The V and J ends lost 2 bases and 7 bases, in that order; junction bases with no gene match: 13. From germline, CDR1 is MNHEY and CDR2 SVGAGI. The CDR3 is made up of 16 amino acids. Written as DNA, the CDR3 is TGTGCCAGCAGTTACGGAGTGGGGACAGGCGGTACAGAGCAGTACTTC. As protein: CASSYGVGTGGTEQYF.

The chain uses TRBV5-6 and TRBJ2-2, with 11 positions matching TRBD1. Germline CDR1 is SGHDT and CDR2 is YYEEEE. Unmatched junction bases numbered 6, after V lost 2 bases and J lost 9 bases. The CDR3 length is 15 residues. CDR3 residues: CASSLTGTGGRELFF. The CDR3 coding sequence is TGTGCCAGCAGCTTAACCGGGACAGGGGGACGGGAGCTGTTTTTT.

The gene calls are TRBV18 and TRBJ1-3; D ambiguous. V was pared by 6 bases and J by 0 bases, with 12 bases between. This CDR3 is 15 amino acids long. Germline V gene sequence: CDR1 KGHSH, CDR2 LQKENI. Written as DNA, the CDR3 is TGTGCCAGCTCCCCAGACACTGGCTCTGGAAACACCATATATTTT. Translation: CASSPDTGSGNTIYF.

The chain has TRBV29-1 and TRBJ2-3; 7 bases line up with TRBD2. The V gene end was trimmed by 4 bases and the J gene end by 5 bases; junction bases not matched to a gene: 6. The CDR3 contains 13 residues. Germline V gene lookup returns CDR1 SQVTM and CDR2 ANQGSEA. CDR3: CSVGGAGVDTQYF. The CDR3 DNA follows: TGCAGCGTTGGAGGGGCGGGAGTAGATACGCAGTATTTT.

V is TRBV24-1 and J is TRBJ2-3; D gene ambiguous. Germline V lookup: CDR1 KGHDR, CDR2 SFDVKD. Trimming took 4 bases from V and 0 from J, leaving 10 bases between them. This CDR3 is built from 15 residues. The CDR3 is CATSDPGRSTDTQYF. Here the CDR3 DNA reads TGTGCCACCAGTGACCCAGGCAGAAGCACAGATACGCAGTATTTT.

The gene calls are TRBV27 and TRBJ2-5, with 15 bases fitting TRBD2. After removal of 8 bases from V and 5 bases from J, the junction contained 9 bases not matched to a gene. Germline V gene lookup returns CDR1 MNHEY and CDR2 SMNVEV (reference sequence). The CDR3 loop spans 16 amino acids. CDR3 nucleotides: TGTGCCAGCCGGGGACTAGCGGGAGGAAGAGGCGAGACCCAGTACTTC. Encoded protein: CASRGLAGGRGETQYF.

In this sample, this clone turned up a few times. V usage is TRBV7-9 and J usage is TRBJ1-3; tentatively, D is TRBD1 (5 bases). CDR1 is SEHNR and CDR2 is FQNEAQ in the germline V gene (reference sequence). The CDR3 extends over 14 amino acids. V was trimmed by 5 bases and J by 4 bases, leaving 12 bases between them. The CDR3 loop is CASSLGTEGNTIYF. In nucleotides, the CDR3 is TGTGCCAGCAGCCTCGGGACTGAGGGAAACACCATATATTTT. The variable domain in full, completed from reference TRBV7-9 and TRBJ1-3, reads DTGVSQNPRHKITKRGQNVTFRCDPISEHNRLYWYRQTLGQGPEFLTYFQNEAQLEKSRLLSDRFSAERPKGSFSTLEIQRTEQGDSAMYLCASSLGTEGNTIYFGEGSWLTVV.